The 31 T cell receptor beta chains listed next were all sequenced from one sample in a study of CD8+ T cells in alopecia areata. As the sequencing template, cDNA was produced by extracting RNA and reverse transcribing it. Produced via immunoSEQ multiplex PCR; TCRdb's table is partial and in-frame only. This sample has roughly 150,000 clones, with over 45% found just once. The source material was CD4+ T cells sorted from blood. The origin of the receptors is a human donor with alopecia areata.

The sample holds a few counts of this clone. The chain couples TRBV7-9 to TRBJ1-1; D is uncertain. CDR3 length: 13 amino acids. The V end was cut by 5 bases, the J end by 9 bases, with 16 bases between. The germline CDR1 and CDR2 sequences are SEHNR and FQNEAQ (reference sequence). For the CDR3, the DNA is TGTGCCAGCAGCAGCCTAGGGCAGGCTAAAGCTTTCTTT. This sequence encodes CASSSLGQAKAFF. Using reference TRBV7-9 and TRBJ1-1 for the parts outside the CDR3, the full variable domain is DTGVSQNPRHKITKRGQNVTFRCDPISEHNRLYWYRQTLGQGPEFLTYFQNEAQLEKSRLLSDRFSAERPKGSFSTLEIQRTEQGDSAMYLCASSSLGQAKAFFGQGTRLTVV.

This clone came up once. The gene calls are TRBV29-1 and TRBJ1-1; 7 bases line up with TRBD1. Germline CDR1 reads SQVTM; CDR2 reads ANQGSEA. J gave up 6 bases and V 6 bases, and 7 bases lay outside the gene matches. The CDR3 extends over 12 amino acids. CDR3 nucleotide sequence: TGCAGCGTCTCACAGGGGATCGCTGAAGCTTTCTTT. It specifies CSVSQGIAEAFF.

The chain has TRBV2 and TRBJ1-2; maybe TRBD1 (5 bases). V lost 7 bases and J 5 bases, leaving 14 bases between the germline ends. The CDR3 runs 13 residues. CDR1 is SNHLY and CDR2 is FYNNEI in the germline V gene. CDR3 sequence reads: CASTLTDGYGYTF. The CDR3 DNA reads as TGTGCCAGCACATTGACAGACGGATATGGCTACACCTTC.

The gene calls are TRBV5-1 and TRBJ2-7; the match to TRBD1 covers 8 bases. Germline V gene data show CDR1 as SGHRS and CDR2 as YFSETQ. CDR3 length: 14 residues. J lost 1 base, V lost 4 bases, and 4 bases had no gene match. The CDR3 coding sequence is TGCGCCAGCAGCAAAGGACAGGGATCCTACGAGCAGTACTTC. Protein product: CASSKGQGSYEQYF.

V and J are TRBV18 and TRBJ2-7; D is unresolved. The CDR3 has 11 residues. V was shortened by 6 bases and J by 6 bases, with 9 bases between the two germline ends. Germline V gene sequence: CDR1 KGHSH, CDR2 LQKENI. The CDR3 here is CASSRQAEQYF. CDR3 in DNA: TGTGCCAGCTCCCGACAAGCCGAGCAGTACTTC.

This clone was observed a few times. The chain carries TRBV29-1 and TRBJ2-3, with D uncertain. The V gene's germline CDR1 is SQVTM and CDR2 ANQGSEA. This CDR3 is built from 11 residues. Trimming shortened V by 6 bases and J by 4 bases, and 8 bases separated the two germline ends. The DNA for the CDR3 is TGCAGCGTGCGACCCGCAGATACGCAGTATTTT. It is translated as CSVRPADTQYF.

This clone was observed a handful of times. This chain joins TRBV29-1 and TRBJ2-7; D unresolved. V gave up 1 base and J gave up 5 bases, with 9 bases separating them. This CDR3 is 12 amino acids long. Germline V lookup: CDR1 SQVTM, CDR2 ANQGSEA. CDR3 in amino acids: CSVEAITNEQYF. The DNA for the CDR3 is TGCAGCGTTGAAGCCATAACCAACGAGCAGTACTTC.

The rearrangement uses TRBV7-2 and TRBJ1-2; D gene uncertain. CDR3 length: 14 amino acids. Per germline, CDR1 SGHTA and CDR2 FQGNSA. Trimming removed 4 bases at V and 3 bases at J, with 12 bases between. CDR3 sequence: CASSSKRDYYGYTF. The CDR3 bases are TGTGCCAGCAGCTCGAAGAGGGATTACTATGGCTACACCTTC.

In its sample, this clone was seen a few times. Here the CDR3 reads CASSLDRDYEQYF. In nucleotides, the CDR3 is TGCGCCAGCAGCTTGGACAGGGACTACGAGCAGTACTTC. The chain couples TRBV5-1 to TRBJ2-7; D perhaps matches TRBD1 (6 bases). Germline-derived CDR1 and CDR2 are SGHRS and YFSETQ. This CDR3 has 13 residues. V lost 0 bases and J lost 3, with 7 bases in between.

This clone came up a few times. The rearrangement uses TRBV29-1 and TRBJ2-5; 8 nucleotides agree with TRBD1. V shed 7 bases and J 5 bases; nucleotides not matched to a gene: 15. This CDR3 is built from 15 residues. CDR1 is SQVTM, CDR2 ANQGSEA, per germline. The DNA of the CDR3 is TGCAGCGCCCGGACAGGGTCCGCCCGGGGGGAGACCCAGTACTTC. It encodes CSARTGSARGETQYF. Full variable domain (rest looked up from reference TRBV29-1 and TRBJ2-5): SAVISQKPSRDICQRGTSLTIQCQVDSQVTMMFWYRQQPGQSLTLIATANQGSEATYESGFVIDKFPISRPNLTFSTLTVSNMSPEDSSIYLCSARTGSARGETQYFGPGTRLLVL.

The chain employs TRBV5-1 and TRBJ2-2; D remains ambiguous. The V end lost 1 base, the J end lost 5 bases, and 15 bases lay between the germline ends. CDR1 and CDR2 from the germline V gene are SGHRS and YFSETQ. The CDR3 covers 16 residues. As DNA, the CDR3 is TGCGCCAGCAGCTTGACTACACGGACCGAAACCGGGGAGCTGTTTTTT. Translation gives CASSLTTRTETGELFF.

For the CDR3, the DNA is TGTGCCTGGAGCCGACTAGTCTACGAGCAGTACTTC. Amino acids: CAWSRLVYEQYF. The chain has TRBV30 and TRBJ2-7, with D possibly TRBD2 on 6 matching bases. Per the germline V gene, CDR1 is GTSNPN and CDR2 is SVGIG (reference sequence). The CDR3 has 12 amino acids. The ends were cut back, 3 bases at V and 3 bases at J, with 9 bases in the middle.

V and J are TRBV29-1 and TRBJ2-3, with D possibly TRBD2 on 5 matching bases. This CDR3 region has 12 residues. V was trimmed by 5 bases and J by 4 bases, leaving 10 bases between them. Germline V gene sequence: CDR1 SQVTM, CDR2 ANQGSEA. CDR3 sequence: CSVRADADTQYF. As DNA, the CDR3 is TGCAGCGTTAGAGCGGACGCAGATACGCAGTATTTT.

In this sample, this clone turned up a few times. This chain uses TRBV7-8 with TRBJ2-3; no reliable D call. The CDR3 runs 14 residues. Trimming shortened V by 3 bases and J by 0 bases, and 7 bases separated the two germline ends. Germline loops: CDR1 SGHVS, CDR2 FQNEAQ. CDR3 sequence (DNA): TGTGCCAGCAGCTTTCCAGGTAGCACAGATACGCAGTATTTT. Its translation is CASSFPGSTDTQYF.

The chain links TRBV27 to TRBJ1-2; 7 bases line up with TRBD1. V shed 5 bases and J 8 bases; nucleotides not matched to a gene: 8. The length of the CDR3 is 13 residues. Per germline, CDR1 MNHEY and CDR2 SMNVEV (reference sequence). The CDR3 region has the DNA TGTGCCAGCAGTCGCAAAACAGGGGTCGGCTACACCTTC. Its protein is CASSRKTGVGYTF.

This clone was observed a few times. This CDR3 reads CASSFVMGLDTEAFF. The CDR3 DNA follows: TGTGCCAGCAGCTTCGTTATGGGTCTAGACACTGAAGCTTTCTTT. V gene TRBV7-6 combines with J gene TRBJ1-1; D ambiguous. This CDR3 region has 15 residues. Germline CDR1 and CDR2: SGHVS and FNYEAQ. V was cut by 3 bases and J by 3 bases, with 14 bases left in between.

V is TRBV4-1 and J is TRBJ2-7; 8 nucleotides align to TRBD2. Germline V gives CDR1 MGHRA, CDR2 YSYEKL. Unmatched junction bases numbered 13, after V lost 2 bases and J lost 7 bases. The length of the CDR3 is 16 residues. The CDR3 bases are TGCGCCAGCAGCCAACCCCCCGGTAGCGGGATAAGGGAGCAGTACTTC. Its translation is CASSQPPGSGIREQYF.

V usage is TRBV29-1 and J usage is TRBJ2-7, with TRBD1 identical over 9 bases. This CDR3 spans 14 amino acids. CDR1 SQVTM and CDR2 ANQGSEA come from the germline V gene. The V gene end was trimmed by 4 bases and the J gene end by 3 bases; junction bases not matched to a gene: 7. Here the CDR3 reads CSVVDRTGDYEQYF. As DNA, the CDR3 is TGCAGCGTTGTGGATAGGACAGGGGACTACGAGCAGTACTTC.

This chain connects TRBV6-5 to TRBJ2-4; possible D gene TRBD2, 6 bases. Per the germline V gene, CDR1 is MNHEY and CDR2 is SVGAGI. Trimming took 7 bases from V and 9 from J, leaving 16 bases between them. The length of the CDR3 is 13 residues. The CDR3 region is CASIDPNGGIQYF. CDR3 bases: TGTGCCAGCATCGACCCCAACGGGGGCATTCAGTACTTC.

This clone was recorded once. This chain links TRBV5-1 with TRBJ1-1; no firm D call. Per germline, CDR1 SGHRS and CDR2 YFSETQ. This CDR3 has 12 amino acids. Trimming left V 4 bases short and J 7 bases short, with 11 bases between. The CDR3 DNA sequence: TGCGCCAGCAGCCAGGAGGGATTTGAAGCTTTCTTT. Amino acid sequence: CASSQEGFEAFF.

This clone is a singleton in its sample. In the same sample, other DNA sequences code for this CDR3. The chain carries TRBV5-1 and TRBJ2-3; D is uncertain. The CDR3 spans 12 residues. CDR1 and CDR2 from the germline V gene are SGHRS and YFSETQ. Trimming shortened V by 2 bases and J by 6 bases, and 7 bases separated the two germline ends. This CDR3 is CASSLDGDTQYF. The CDR3 coding sequence is TGCGCCAGCAGCTTAGACGGGGATACGCAGTATTTT.

The chain couples TRBV6-6 to TRBJ2-1; 8 nucleotides align to TRBD2. The germline gives CDR1 MNHNY, CDR2 SVGAGI (reference sequence). J was trimmed by 7 bases and V by 5 bases; bases with no gene match: 7. This CDR3 is 14 amino acids long. The CDR3 nucleotides read TGTGCCAGCAGTAGAGCGGGAGATAGGAATGAGCAGTTCTTC. It encodes CASSRAGDRNEQFF.

The chain uses TRBV14 and TRBJ2-1; no clear D. The length of the CDR3 is 15 residues. The V end lost 2 bases, the J end lost 0 bases, and 8 bases lay between the germline ends. CDR1 is SGHDN and CDR2 is FVKESK in the germline V gene. DNA for the CDR3: TGTGCCAGCAGCCAACTAGAACGCTCCTACAATGAGCAGTTCTTC. Its translation: CASSQLERSYNEQFF.

This chain links TRBV5-1 with TRBJ2-3; D is perhaps TRBD2 (5 bases). The CDR3 is 11 amino acids. With 5 bases removed from V and 4 bases from J, the gap between germline ends came to 5 bases. From germline, CDR1 is SGHRS and CDR2 YFSETQ. The DNA for the CDR3 is TGCGCCAGCAGGGAGGCAGATACGCAGTATTTT. Protein: CASREADTQYF.

V gene TRBV9 combines with J gene TRBJ2-3; 9 positions match TRBD1. The germline V gene has CDR1 SGDLS and CDR2 YYNGEE. There are 14 residues in the CDR3. The trim removed 5 bases at V and 6 bases at J, leaving 7 bases unmatched. The CDR3 bases are TGTGCCAGCAGGGGACAGGGTCGAACGGATACGCAGTATTTT. This encodes CASRGQGRTDTQYF.

The V call is TRBV27, the J call TRBJ2-7; the match to TRBD2 covers 10 bases. V trimming: 5 bases; J trimming: 4 bases; junction bases outside the gene matches: 8. This CDR3 contains 15 residues. Germline values: CDR1 MNHEY, CDR2 SMNVEV (reference sequence). CDR3: CASSQAGTSAYEQYF. The DNA of the CDR3 is TGTGCCAGCAGTCAAGCCGGGACTAGCGCGTACGAGCAGTACTTC.

J is TRBJ2-3 and V is TRBV30, with D tentatively TRBD2 (6 bases). Trimming removed 0 bases from V and 3 bases from J, with 10 bases in between. This CDR3 has 14 residues. Germline CDR1 reads GTSNPN; CDR2 reads SVGIG (reference sequence). The CDR3 region is CAWSVRLATDTQYF. CDR3 nucleotide sequence: TGTGCCTGGAGTGTACGCCTAGCGACAGATACGCAGTATTTT.

The V gene is TRBV16, the J gene TRBJ1-5; D uncertain. The CDR3 length is 15 residues. Per the germline V gene, CDR1 is KGHSY and CDR2 is FQNENV. Trimming left V 2 bases short and J 0 bases short, with 8 bases between. Written as DNA, the CDR3 is TGTGCCAGCAGCCAAACATTCGATAGCAATCAGCCCCAGCATTTT. It yields the protein CASSQTFDSNQPQHF.

This clone showed up just a few times. The gene calls are TRBV2 and TRBJ2-1, with D possibly called TRBD1 or TRBD2 (5 bases each). V lost 2 bases and J 9 bases, leaving 23 bases between the germline ends. The CDR3 covers 17 residues. Germline lookup yields CDR1 SNHLY and CDR2 FYNNEI. The CDR3 sequence: CASSERRVGTGLTEQFF. The DNA of the CDR3 is TGTGCCAGCAGTGAAAGGCGGGTCGGGACGGGGTTAACTGAGCAGTTCTTC. The complete variable domain, with remaining parts taken from reference TRBV2 and TRBJ2-1, reads EPEVTQTPSHQVTQMGQEVILRCVPISNHLYFYWYRQILGQKVEFLVSFYNNEISEKSEIFDDQFSVERPDGSNFTLKIRSTKLEDSAMYFCASSERRVGTGLTEQFFGPGTRLTVL.

This clone has just a few counts. The genes are TRBV28 and TRBJ2-3, with TRBD2 matching 9 bases. CDR3 length: 15 amino acids. Losses at the gene ends were 2 bases for V and 3 bases for J; bases not matched to a gene: 3. Germline V gives CDR1 MDHEN, CDR2 SYDVKM. The CDR3 coding sequence is TGTGCCAGCAGTTTAGCGGGAGGGCCGACAGATACGCAGTATTTT. It is translated as CASSLAGGPTDTQYF.

This clone was seen only a few times. The chain joins TRBV18 to TRBJ1-2; the D gene is possibly TRBD1 (5 bases). V was trimmed by 1 base and J by 4 bases, leaving 13 bases between them. The CDR3 is made up of 15 amino acids. Germline assignment: CDR1 KGHSH and CDR2 LQKENI. The CDR3 coding sequence is TGTGCCAGCTCACCACAGAGGGACGGAGCCTATGGCTACACCTTC. Its translation: CASSPQRDGAYGYTF.